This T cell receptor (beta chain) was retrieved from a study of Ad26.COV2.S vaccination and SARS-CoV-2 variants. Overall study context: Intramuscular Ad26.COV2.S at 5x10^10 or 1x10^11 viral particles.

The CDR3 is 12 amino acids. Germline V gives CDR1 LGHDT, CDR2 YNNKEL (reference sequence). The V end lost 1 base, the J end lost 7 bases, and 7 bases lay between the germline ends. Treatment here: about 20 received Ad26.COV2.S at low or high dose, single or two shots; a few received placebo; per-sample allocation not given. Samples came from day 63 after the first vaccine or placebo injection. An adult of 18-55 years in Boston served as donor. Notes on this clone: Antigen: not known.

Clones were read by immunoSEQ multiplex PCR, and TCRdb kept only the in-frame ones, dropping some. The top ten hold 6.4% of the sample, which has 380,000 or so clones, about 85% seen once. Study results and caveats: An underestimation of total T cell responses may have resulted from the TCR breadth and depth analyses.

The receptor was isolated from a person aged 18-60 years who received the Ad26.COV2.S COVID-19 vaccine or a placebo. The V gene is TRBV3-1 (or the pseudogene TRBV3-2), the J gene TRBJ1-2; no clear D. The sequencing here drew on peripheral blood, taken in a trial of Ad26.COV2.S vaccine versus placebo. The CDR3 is CASSQVGCGYTF. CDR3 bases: TGTGCCAGCAGCCAAGTTGGTTGTGGCTACACCTTC.